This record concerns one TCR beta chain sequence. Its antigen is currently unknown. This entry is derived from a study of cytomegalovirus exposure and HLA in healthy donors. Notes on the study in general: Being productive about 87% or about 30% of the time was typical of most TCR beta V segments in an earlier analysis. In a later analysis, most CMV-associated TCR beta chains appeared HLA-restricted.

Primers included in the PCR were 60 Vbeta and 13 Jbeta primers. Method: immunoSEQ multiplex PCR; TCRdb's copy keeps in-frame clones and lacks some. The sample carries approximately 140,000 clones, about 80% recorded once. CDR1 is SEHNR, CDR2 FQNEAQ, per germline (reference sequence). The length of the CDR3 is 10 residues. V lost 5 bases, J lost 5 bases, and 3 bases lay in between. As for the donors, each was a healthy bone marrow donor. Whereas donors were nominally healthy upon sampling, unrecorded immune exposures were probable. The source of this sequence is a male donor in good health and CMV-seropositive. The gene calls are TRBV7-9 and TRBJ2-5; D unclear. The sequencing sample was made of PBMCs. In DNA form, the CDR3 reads TGTGCCAGCAGCCGGGAGACCCAGTACTTC. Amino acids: CASSRETQYF.